This record covers a single TCR beta chain. V was pared by 2 bases and J by 4 bases, with 5 bases of the junction left unmatched. Per germline, CDR1 SGHRS and CDR2 YFSETQ. The CDR3 extends over 16 amino acids. Amplification of TCR beta CDR3 regions was performed using RNA transcripts as template. TCR CDR3 regions were first amplified by RT-PCR with HTBI primers. TCRdb used MiXCR to reprocess the multiplex PCR reads, holding one entry per CDR3 protein. The sample contains a few hundred thousand distinct CDR3 sequences, less than 20% of which appear only once. These data come from a study of T cells in Graves' hyperthyroidism and ophthalmopathy. In making diagnoses, clinical symptoms, serum thyroxine and TRAb, thyroid ultrasound and orbital computed tomography were all used.

Source material: blood. The TCR was taken from a man aged 50 or older with Graves' ophthalmopathy. This chain uses TRBV5-1 with TRBJ2-5, with TRBD2 identical over 13 bases. The CDR3 region is CASSFGLAGASETQYF. For the CDR3, the DNA is TGCGCCAGCAGCTTCGGACTAGCGGGAGCATCAGAGACCCAGTACTTC. Full variable domain (outside the CDR3, taken from reference TRBV5-1 and TRBJ2-5): KAGVTQTPRYLIKTRGQQVTLSCSPISGHRSVSWYQQTPGQGLQFLFEYFSETQRNKGNFPGRFSGRQFSNSRSEMNVSTLELGDSALYLCASSFGLAGASETQYFGPGTRLLVL.